This is a list of T cell receptor beta chains from one sample in a study of blood T cell repertoires in COVID-19. Sequenced by immunoSEQ multiplex PCR; TCRdb stores in-frame clones only, minus some. This table has about 160,000 clones, more than 80% appearing once. Sequencing was performed on peripheral blood. Receptors originate from a man aged 18 to 29 with COVID-19, enrolled during active disease. CDR3s leave out the opening cysteine and the closing phenylalanine or tryptophan. Fields, in order: CDR3 protein, V gene, J gene, clone size, CDR3 length. The size of a clone is reported for some rows only, either as once, few or many, or as a class for expanded clones.

CDR3: ASSLELAGETQY; V: TRBV7-8; J: TRBJ2-5; size: NA; length: 12
CDR3: ASSRTGGGTDTQY; V: TRBV7-8; J: TRBJ2-3; size: NA; length: 13
CDR3: ASSLGWPREGYEQY; V: TRBV7-2; J: TRBJ2-7; size: NA; length: 14
CDR3: ASSAPGHSNQPQH; V: TRBV7-8; J: TRBJ1-5; size: NA; length: 13
CDR3: ASSLSGRPDTQY; V: TRBV28; J: TRBJ2-3; size: NA; length: 12
CDR3: ASSPGVGGDTQY; V: TRBV18; J: TRBJ2-3; size: NA; length: 12
CDR3: ATQEDRGRITLNEQF; V: TRBV10-3; J: TRBJ2-1; size: NA; length: 15
CDR3: ASSTGEDTGELF; V: TRBV6-4; J: TRBJ2-2; size: few; length: 12
CDR3: ASSIQGPSGGYT; V: TRBV25-1; J: TRBJ1-2; size: NA; length: 12
CDR3: ASSTLLDSSYEQY; V: TRBV11-2; J: TRBJ2-7; size: NA; length: 13
CDR3: ASSQEEAGVNEQF; V: TRBV4-2; J: TRBJ2-1; size: NA; length: 13
CDR3: ASSLPRRGNQPQH; V: TRBV28; J: TRBJ1-5; size: NA; length: 13